The 9 T cell receptor beta chains presented below share a single source sample, sequenced in a study of T-cell reconstitution after alpha-beta-depleted transplantation in children. Unique molecular identifiers were incorporated into the prepared TCRbeta library. MiXCR, applied by TCRdb to the PCR reads, yields one record per CDR3 protein. Of about 300,000 distinct CDR3 sequences listed, roughly 9.1% are singletons. This specimen consisted of PBMCs, obtained before TCRalphabeta/CD19-depleted stem cell transplant. These receptor sequences come from a boy less than two years old with acute myeloid leukemia, due to receive a stem cell transplant.

This clonotype has at least ten counts. The chain couples TRBV7-8 to TRBJ2-3; TRBD2 matches at 9 bases. V trimming: 1 base; J trimming: 3 bases; junction bases outside the gene matches: 8. The CDR3 covers 17 residues. The germline gives CDR1 SGHVS, CDR2 FQNEAQ. The CDR3 bases are TGTGCCAGCAGCTTAGTCGCTAGCGGGGAAATAACAGATACGCAGTATTTT. Encoded protein: CASSLVASGEITDTQYF.

This clonotype was seen many times. The chain has TRBV5-1 and TRBJ2-1, with TRBD2 matching 11 bases. The CDR3 runs 16 residues. Germline V gives CDR1 SGHRS, CDR2 YFSETQ. V trimming: 1 base; J trimming: 6 bases; junction bases outside the gene matches: 6. The CDR3 loop reads CASSLTLAGGINEQFF. The DNA for the CDR3 is TGCGCCAGCAGCTTGACCTTAGCGGGGGGGATCAATGAGCAGTTCTTC.

There are many counts of this clonotype. The chain carries TRBV29-1 and TRBJ2-5, with D perhaps TRBD2 (6 bases). The germline V gene has CDR1 SQVTM and CDR2 ANQGSEA. V lost 6 bases to trimming and J lost 0 bases, with 14 bases between them. There are 14 residues in the CDR3. CDR3: CSVQEGGYQETQYF. The CDR3 nucleotides are TGCAGCGTCCAGGAGGGTGGCTACCAAGAGACCCAGTACTTC.

This clonotype was seen a handful of times. The chain carries TRBV7-8 and TRBJ2-1; TRBD2 matches at 7 bases. V lost 7 bases to trimming and J lost 2 bases; unmatched junction nucleotides: 17. The CDR3 loop spans 18 amino acids. From germline, CDR1 is SGHVS and CDR2 FQNEAQ. CDR3 region: CASTRGKREDETYNEQFF. Written as DNA, the CDR3 is TGTGCCAGCACCCGGGGGAAACGGGAGGATGAGACCTACAATGAGCAGTTCTTC.

This clonotype showed up many times. V is TRBV7-9 and J is TRBJ2-2; D is ambiguous. Germline lookup yields CDR1 SEHNR and CDR2 FQNEAQ (reference sequence). The CDR3 has 15 amino acids. The ends were cut back, 1 base at V and 3 bases at J, with 9 bases in the middle. CDR3 residues: CASSLDNWDTGELFF. The CDR3 DNA reads as TGTGCCAGCAGCTTAGACAACTGGGACACCGGGGAGCTGTTTTTT. Complete variable domain (other parts from reference TRBV7-9 and TRBJ2-2): DTGVSQNPRHKITKRGQNVTFRCDPISEHNRLYWYRQTLGQGPEFLTYFQNEAQLEKSRLLSDRFSAERPKGSFSTLEIQRTEQGDSAMYLCASSLDNWDTGELFFGEGSRLTVL.

Turning to this clonotype: A much larger clone differs by one base, so this may be a read error. This chain's CDR3 is CASSSWTSGRVAGELFF. DNA for the CDR3: TGTGCCAGCAGTTCCTGGACTAGCGGGAGGGTCGCCGGGGAGCTGTTTTTT. The chain employs TRBV12-3 or TRBV12-4 and TRBJ2-2; 15 bases align to TRBD2. The CDR3 is 17 amino acids. V lost 4 bases, J lost 6 bases, and 6 bases stayed unmatched.

This clonotype was observed at least ten times. The V gene is TRBV5-1, the J gene TRBJ1-5; 8 bases line up with TRBD1. There are 15 residues in the CDR3. CDR1 SGHRS and CDR2 YFSETQ come from the germline V gene. The trim removed 0 bases at V and 1 base at J, leaving 0 bases unmatched. The CDR3 DNA reads as TGCGCCAGCAGCTTGGCAGGGGGCAGCAATCAGCCCCAGCATTTT. It codes for CASSLAGGSNQPQHF.

The V call is TRBV20-1, the J call TRBJ2-1; D gene uncertain. Germline V CDR1 and CDR2: DFQATT, SNEGSKA (reference sequence). The CDR3 totals 15 residues. V was cut by 3 bases and J by 2 bases, with 14 bases left in between. CDR3 coding DNA: TGCAGTGCTAGGAGAAGAGAGGAGCCCTACAATGAGCAGTTCTTC. This gives the protein CSARRREEPYNEQFF.

The chain uses TRBV3-1 and TRBJ2-1, with no clear D. The CDR3 is made up of 15 amino acids. Between the trimmed V and J ends, which lost 0 bases and 0 bases, there was a span of 6 bases. Germline loops: CDR1 LGHDT, CDR2 YNNKEL (reference sequence). The chain's CDR3 is CASSQEIGSYNEQFF. The CDR3 DNA follows: TGTGCCAGCAGCCAAGAAATCGGCTCCTACAATGAGCAGTTCTTC.